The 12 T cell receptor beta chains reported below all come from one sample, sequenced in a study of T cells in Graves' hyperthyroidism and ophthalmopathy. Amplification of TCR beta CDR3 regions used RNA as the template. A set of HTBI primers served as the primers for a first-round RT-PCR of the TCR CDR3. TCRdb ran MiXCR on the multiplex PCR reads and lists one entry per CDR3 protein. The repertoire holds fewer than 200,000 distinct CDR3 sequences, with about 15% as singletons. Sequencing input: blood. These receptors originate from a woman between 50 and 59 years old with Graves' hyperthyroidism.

CDR3 bases: TGTGCCAGTAGGCTTAGCGGGGATTCCTACGAGCAGTACTTC. Protein: CASRLSGDSYEQYF. The chain is built from TRBV19 and TRBJ2-7; 8 positions match TRBD2. The germline gives CDR1 LNHDA, CDR2 SQIVND (reference sequence). The CDR3 totals 14 residues. Trimming took 6 bases from V and 1 from J; bases not matched to a gene: 5.

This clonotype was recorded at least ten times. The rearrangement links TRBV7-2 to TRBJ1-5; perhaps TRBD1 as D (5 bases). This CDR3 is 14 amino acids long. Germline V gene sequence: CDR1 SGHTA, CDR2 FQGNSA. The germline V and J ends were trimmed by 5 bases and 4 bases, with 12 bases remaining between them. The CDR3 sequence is CASSRSGRNQPQHF. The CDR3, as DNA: TGTGCCAGCAGCCGATCGGGGCGAAATCAGCCCCAGCATTTT. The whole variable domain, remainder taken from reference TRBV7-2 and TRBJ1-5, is GAGVSQSPSNKVTEKGKDVELRCDPISGHTALYWYRQSLGQGLEFLIYFQGNSAPDKSGLPSDRFSAERTGGSVSTLTIQRTQQEDSAVYLCASSRSGRNQPQHFGDGTRLSIL.

CDR3 in amino acids: CASRMTGIGYEQYF. The CDR3 DNA follows: TGTGCCAGCAGGATGACGGGGATCGGCTACGAGCAGTACTTC. The chain is built from TRBV12-3 or TRBV12-4 and TRBJ2-7; D perhaps matches TRBD2 (5 bases). The CDR3 totals 14 residues. V was cut by 6 bases and J by 3 bases, with 15 bases left in between.

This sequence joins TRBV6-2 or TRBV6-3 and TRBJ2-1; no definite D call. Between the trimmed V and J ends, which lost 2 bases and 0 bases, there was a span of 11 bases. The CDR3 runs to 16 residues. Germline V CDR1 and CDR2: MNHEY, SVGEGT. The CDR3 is CASSYRPEDSYNEQFF. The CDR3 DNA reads TGTGCCAGCAGTTACCGGCCAGAAGACTCCTACAATGAGCAGTTCTTC.

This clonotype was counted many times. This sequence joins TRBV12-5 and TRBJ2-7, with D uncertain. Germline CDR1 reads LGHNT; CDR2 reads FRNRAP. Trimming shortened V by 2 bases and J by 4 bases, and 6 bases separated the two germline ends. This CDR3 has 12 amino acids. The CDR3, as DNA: TGTGCTAGTGGTTTGCCTGTATACGAGCAGTACTTC. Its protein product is CASGLPVYEQYF. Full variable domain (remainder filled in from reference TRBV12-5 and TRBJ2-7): DARVTQTPRHKVTEMGQEVTMRCQPILGHNTVFWYRQTMMQGLELLAYFRNRAPLDDSGMPKDRFSAEMPDATLATLKIQPSEPRDSAVYFCASGLPVYEQYFGPGTRLTVT.

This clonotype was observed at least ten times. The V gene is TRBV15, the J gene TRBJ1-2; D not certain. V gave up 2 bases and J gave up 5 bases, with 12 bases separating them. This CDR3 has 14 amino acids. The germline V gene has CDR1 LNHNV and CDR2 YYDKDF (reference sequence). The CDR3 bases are TGTGCCACCAGCAGACAAGGCGGGCAATATGGCTACACCTTC. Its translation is CATSRQGGQYGYTF.

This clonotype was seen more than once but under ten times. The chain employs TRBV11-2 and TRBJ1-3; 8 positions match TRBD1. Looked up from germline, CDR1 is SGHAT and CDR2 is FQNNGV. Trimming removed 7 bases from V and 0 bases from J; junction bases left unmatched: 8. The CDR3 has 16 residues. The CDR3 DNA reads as TGTGCCAGCACAATCGGGACAGGTTTCTCTGGAAACACCATATATTTT. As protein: CASTIGTGFSGNTIYF. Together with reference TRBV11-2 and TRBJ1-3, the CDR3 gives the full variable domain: EAGVAQSPRYKIIEKRQSVAFWCNPISGHATLYWYQQILGQGPKLLIQFQNNGVVDDSQLPKDRFSAERLKGVDSTLKIQPAKLEDSAVYLCASTIGTGFSGNTIYFGEGSWLTVV.

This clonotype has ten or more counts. CDR3 sequence reads: CSARGGRVGTEAFF. DNA of the CDR3: TGCAGTGCTAGAGGGGGAAGGGTCGGCACTGAAGCTTTCTTT. V is TRBV20-1 and J is TRBJ1-1; D not certain. The CDR3 extends over 14 amino acids. Germline V CDR1 and CDR2: DFQATT, SNEGSKA (reference sequence). V dropped 1 base and J dropped 4 bases, with 13 bases sitting between them.

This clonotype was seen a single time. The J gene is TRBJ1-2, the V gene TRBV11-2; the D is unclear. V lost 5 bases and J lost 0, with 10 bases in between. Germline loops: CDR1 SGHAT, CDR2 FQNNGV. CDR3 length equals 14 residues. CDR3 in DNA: TGTGCCAGCAGCCAAGCCCAGGCTAACTATGGCTACACCTTC. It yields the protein CASSQAQANYGYTF.

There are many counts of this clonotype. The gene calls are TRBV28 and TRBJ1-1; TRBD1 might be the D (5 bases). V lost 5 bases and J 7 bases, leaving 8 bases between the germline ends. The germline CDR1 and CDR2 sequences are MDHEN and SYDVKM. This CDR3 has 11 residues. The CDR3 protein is CASSPDSEAFF. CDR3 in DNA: TGTGCCAGCAGTCCCGACAGTGAAGCTTTCTTT.

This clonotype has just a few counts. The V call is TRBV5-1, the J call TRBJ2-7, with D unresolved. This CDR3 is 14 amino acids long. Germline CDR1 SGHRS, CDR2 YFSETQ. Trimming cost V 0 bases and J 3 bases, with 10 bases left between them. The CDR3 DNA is TGCGCCAGCAGCTTGGACATAGACCACTACGAGCAGTACTTC. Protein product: CASSLDIDHYEQYF.

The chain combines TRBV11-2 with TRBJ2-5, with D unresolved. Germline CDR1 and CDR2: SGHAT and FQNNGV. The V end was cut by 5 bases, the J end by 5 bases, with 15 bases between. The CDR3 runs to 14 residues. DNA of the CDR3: TGTGCCAGCAGCCCCGACCCGGCCCCCGAGACCCAGTACTTC. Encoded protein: CASSPDPAPETQYF.